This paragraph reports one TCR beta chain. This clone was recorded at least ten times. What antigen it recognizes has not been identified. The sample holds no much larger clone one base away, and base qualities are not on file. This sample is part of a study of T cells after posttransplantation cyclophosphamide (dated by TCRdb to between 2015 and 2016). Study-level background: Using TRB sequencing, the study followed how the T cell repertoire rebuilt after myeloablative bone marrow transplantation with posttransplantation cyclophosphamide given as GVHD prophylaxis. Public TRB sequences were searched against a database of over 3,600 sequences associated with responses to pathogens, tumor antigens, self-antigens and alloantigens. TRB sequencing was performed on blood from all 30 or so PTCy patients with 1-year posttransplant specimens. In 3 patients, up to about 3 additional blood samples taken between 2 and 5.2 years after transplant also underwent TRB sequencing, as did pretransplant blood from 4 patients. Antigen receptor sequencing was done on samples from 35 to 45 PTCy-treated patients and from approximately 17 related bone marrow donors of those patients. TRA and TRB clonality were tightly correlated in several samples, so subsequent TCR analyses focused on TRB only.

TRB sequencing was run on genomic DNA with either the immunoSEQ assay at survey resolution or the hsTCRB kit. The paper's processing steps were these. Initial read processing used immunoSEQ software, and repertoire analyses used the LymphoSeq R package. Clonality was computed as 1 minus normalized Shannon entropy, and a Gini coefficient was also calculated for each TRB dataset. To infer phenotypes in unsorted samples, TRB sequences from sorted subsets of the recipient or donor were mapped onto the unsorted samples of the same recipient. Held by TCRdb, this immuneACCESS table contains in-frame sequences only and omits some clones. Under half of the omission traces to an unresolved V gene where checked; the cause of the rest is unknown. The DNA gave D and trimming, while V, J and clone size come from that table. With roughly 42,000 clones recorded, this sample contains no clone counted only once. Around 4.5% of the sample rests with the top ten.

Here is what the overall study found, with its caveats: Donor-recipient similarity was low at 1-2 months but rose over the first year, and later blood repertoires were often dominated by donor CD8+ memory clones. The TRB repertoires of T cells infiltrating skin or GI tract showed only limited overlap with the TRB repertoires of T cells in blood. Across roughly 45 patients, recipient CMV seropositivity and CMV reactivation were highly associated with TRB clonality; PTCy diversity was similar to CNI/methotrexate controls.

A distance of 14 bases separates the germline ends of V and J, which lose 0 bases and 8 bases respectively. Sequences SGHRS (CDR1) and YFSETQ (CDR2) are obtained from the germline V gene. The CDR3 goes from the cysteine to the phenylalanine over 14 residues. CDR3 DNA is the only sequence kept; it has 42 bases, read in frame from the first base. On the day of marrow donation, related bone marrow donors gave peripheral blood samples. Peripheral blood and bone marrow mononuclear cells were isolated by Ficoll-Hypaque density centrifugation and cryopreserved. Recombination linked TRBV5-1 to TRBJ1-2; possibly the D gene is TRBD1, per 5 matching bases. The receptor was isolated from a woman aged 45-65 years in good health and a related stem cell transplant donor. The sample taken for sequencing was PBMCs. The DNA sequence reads TGCGCCAGCAGCTTGGCCTTTGAAGGGGTAGGCTACACCTTC. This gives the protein CASSLAFEGVGYTF. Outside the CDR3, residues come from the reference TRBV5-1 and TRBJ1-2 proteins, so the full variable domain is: KAGVTQTPRYLIKTRGQQVTLSCSPISGHRSVSWYQQTPGQGLQFLFEYFSETQRNKGNFPGRFSGRQFSNSRSEMNVSTLELGDSALYLCASSLAFEGVGYTFGSGTRLTVV.